This TCR beta chain was recorded in a study of blood T cell repertoires in COVID-19. Study background: Donors in the United States, Italy and Spain gave samples during acute or convalescent COVID-19. Sources were T cells, B-cell-depleted T cells, or PBMCs; the material itself was cDNA or gDNA.

The table lists this clone with a count of one. The germline gives CDR1 MGHRA, CDR2 YSYEKL. Deletions cut 10 bases from V and 5 bases from J, with 17 bases between. The length of the CDR3 is 13 residues. Generated by immunoSEQ multiplex PCR, the TCRdb table keeps only in-frame clones and is missing some. In the table there are fewer than 70,000 clones, about nine tenths of which are singletons. This TCR came from a woman in her seventies with active COVID-19. The source material was peripheral blood. This sequence joins TRBV4-1 and TRBJ1-1; maybe TRBD1 (5 bases). CDR3 region: CATQSGGGTEAFF. In DNA form, the CDR3 reads TGCGCCACTCAGTCGGGGGGAGGGACTGAAGCTTTCTTT.